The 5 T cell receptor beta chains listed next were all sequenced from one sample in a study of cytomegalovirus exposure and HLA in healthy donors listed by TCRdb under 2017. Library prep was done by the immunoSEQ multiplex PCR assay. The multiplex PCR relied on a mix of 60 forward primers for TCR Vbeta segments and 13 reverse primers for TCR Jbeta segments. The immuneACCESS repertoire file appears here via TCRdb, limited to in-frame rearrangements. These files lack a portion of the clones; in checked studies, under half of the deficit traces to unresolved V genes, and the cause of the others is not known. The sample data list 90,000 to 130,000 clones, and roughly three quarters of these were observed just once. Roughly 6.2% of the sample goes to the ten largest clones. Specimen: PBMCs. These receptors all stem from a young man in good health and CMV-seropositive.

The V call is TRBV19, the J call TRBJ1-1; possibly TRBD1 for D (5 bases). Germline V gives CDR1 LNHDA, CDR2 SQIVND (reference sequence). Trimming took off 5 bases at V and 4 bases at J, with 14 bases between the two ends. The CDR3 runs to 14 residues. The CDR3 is CASSSWGESTEAFF. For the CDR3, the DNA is TGTGCCAGTAGTTCTTGGGGGGAGAGCACTGAAGCTTTCTTT.

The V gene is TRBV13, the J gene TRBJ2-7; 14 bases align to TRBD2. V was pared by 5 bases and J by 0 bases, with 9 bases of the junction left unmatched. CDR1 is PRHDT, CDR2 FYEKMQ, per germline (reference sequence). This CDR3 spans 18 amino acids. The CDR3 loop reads CASSLGLAGGPSSYEQYF. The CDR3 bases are TGTGCCAGCAGCCTCGGACTAGCGGGGGGCCCCAGCTCCTACGAGCAGTACTTC.

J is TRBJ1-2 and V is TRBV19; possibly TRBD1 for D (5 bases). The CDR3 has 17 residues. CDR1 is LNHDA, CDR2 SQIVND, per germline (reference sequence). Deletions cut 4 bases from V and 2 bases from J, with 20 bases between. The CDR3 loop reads CASSNRGSHLSNYGYTF. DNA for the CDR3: TGTGCCAGTAGTAATCGGGGGAGCCATCTTTCGAACTATGGCTACACCTTC.

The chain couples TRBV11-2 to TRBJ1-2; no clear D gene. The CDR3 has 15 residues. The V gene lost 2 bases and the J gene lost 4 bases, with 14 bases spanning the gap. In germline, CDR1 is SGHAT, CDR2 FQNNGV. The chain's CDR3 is CASSLTEGGLYGYTF. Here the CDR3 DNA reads TGTGCCAGCAGCTTAACCGAGGGCGGACTCTATGGCTACACCTTC.

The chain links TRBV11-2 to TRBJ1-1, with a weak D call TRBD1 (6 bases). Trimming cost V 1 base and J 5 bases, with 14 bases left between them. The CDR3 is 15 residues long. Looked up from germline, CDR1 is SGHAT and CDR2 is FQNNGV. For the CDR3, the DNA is TGTGCCAGCAGCTTAGGTCAGGGGCGGGGGACTGAAGCTTTCTTT. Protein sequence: CASSLGQGRGTEAFF. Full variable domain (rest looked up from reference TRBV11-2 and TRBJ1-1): EAGVAQSPRYKIIEKRQSVAFWCNPISGHATLYWYQQILGQGPKLLIQFQNNGVVDDSQLPKDRFSAERLKGVDSTLKIQPAKLEDSAVYLCASSLGQGRGTEAFFGQGTRLTVV.